A single sample gave rise to the 24 T cell receptor beta chains below, sequenced in a study of blood T cell repertoires in COVID-19. The assay was immunoSEQ multiplex PCR, and TCRdb's table has in-frame clones only and misses some. The sample yields 60,000 to 65,000 clones, 74% seen once. The sequenced material came from peripheral blood. The receptor source for this set is a woman at least 80 years old with acute or convalescent COVID-19.

The chain couples TRBV6-6 to TRBJ2-1; D might be TRBD2 (6 bases). This CDR3 has 15 amino acids. Per the germline V gene, CDR1 is MNHNY and CDR2 is SVGAGI (reference sequence). V lost 0 bases to trimming and J lost 6 bases, with 12 bases between them. CDR3 sequence: CASSYSREAGNEQFF. DNA for the CDR3: TGTGCCAGCAGTTACTCGAGGGAGGCTGGCAATGAGCAGTTCTTC.

The count of this clone is one. The chain employs TRBV7-9 and TRBJ2-7, with 8 positions matching TRBD2. Trimming cost V 2 bases and J 6 bases; bases outside gene matches: 12. Germline CDR1 reads SEHNR; CDR2 reads FQNEAQ (reference sequence). This CDR3 has 16 residues. CDR3 protein: CASSLYGGESPFEQYF. The DNA for the CDR3 is TGTGCCAGCAGCTTATACGGGGGGGAGTCACCGTTCGAGCAGTACTTC.

This clone was recorded once. This chain connects TRBV7-6 to TRBJ2-7; the match to TRBD1 covers 9 bases. The CDR3 has 15 amino acids. Germline-derived CDR1 and CDR2 are SGHVS and FNYEAQ. With 1 base clipped from V and 3 bases from J, the junction kept 4 bases outside the gene matches. The CDR3: CASSLVGTGSYEQYF. The CDR3 DNA reads as TGTGCCAGCAGCTTAGTTGGGACAGGGAGCTACGAGCAGTACTTC. Looking up the rest from reference TRBV7-6 and TRBJ2-7 gives the full variable domain: GAGVSQSPRYKVTKRGQDVALRCDPISGHVSLYWYRQALGQGPEFLTYFNYEAQQDKSGLPNDRFSAERPEGSISTLTIQRTEQRDSAMYRCASSLVGTGSYEQYFGPGTRLTVT.

V is TRBV4-2 and J is TRBJ1-6; 7 bases fit TRBD1. CDR3 size: 17 residues. Germline V CDR1 and CDR2: LGHNA, YNFKEQ. The V gene end was trimmed by 0 bases and the J gene end by 0 bases; junction bases not matched to a gene: 2. The CDR3 reads CASSQERQGSYNSPLHF. CDR3 nucleotide sequence: TGTGCCAGCAGCCAAGAACGACAGGGCTCCTATAATTCACCCCTCCACTTT.

The J gene is TRBJ2-7, the V gene TRBV7-2; TRBD1 aligns across 10 bases. In germline, CDR1 is SGHTA, CDR2 FQGNSA. The CDR3 spans 15 residues. The J segment lost 2 bases and the V segment lost 5 bases, leaving 6 bases of the junction unmatched. The CDR3, as DNA: TGTGCCAGCAGCCATGGGGGACAGGGGACCTACGAGCAGTACTTC. Translation gives CASSHGGQGTYEQYF.

The chain uses TRBV7-2 and TRBJ1-3; perhaps TRBD1 as D (6 bases). The CDR3 sequence is 14 residues long. Trimming took off 3 bases at V and 7 bases at J, with 13 bases between the two ends. Germline CDR1 reads SGHTA; CDR2 reads FQGNSA. CDR3 coding DNA: TGTGCCAGCAGCTTGACAGGTTTTCAGAACACCATATATTTT. It specifies CASSLTGFQNTIYF. Combining the CDR3 with reference TRBV7-2 and TRBJ1-3 gives the whole variable domain GAGVSQSPSNKVTEKGKDVELRCDPISGHTALYWYRQSLGQGLEFLIYFQGNSAPDKSGLPSDRFSAERTGGSVSTLTIQRTQQEDSAVYLCASSLTGFQNTIYFGEGSWLTVV.

V and J are TRBV7-2 and TRBJ2-5; tentatively, D is TRBD1 (5 bases). The CDR3 extends over 14 amino acids. Germline values: CDR1 SGHTA, CDR2 FQGNSA. V was cut by 3 bases and J by 2 bases, with 10 bases left in between. The DNA of the CDR3 is TGTGCCAGCAGCTTGTTGGCAGGGCAAGAGACCCAGTACTTC. This sequence encodes CASSLLAGQETQYF. The full variable domain, rest sourced from reference TRBV7-2 and TRBJ2-5, is GAGVSQSPSNKVTEKGKDVELRCDPISGHTALYWYRQSLGQGLEFLIYFQGNSAPDKSGLPSDRFSAERTGGSVSTLTIQRTQQEDSAVYLCASSLLAGQETQYFGPGTRLLVL.

The genes are TRBV7-2 and TRBJ2-1; 14 nucleotides match TRBD2. The CDR3 has 17 residues. Germline trimming cut 5 bases from V and 7 bases from J; bases unmatched to any gene: 10. The germline V gene encodes CDR1 SGHTA and CDR2 FQGNSA. The CDR3 reads CASSPRGTSGRENEQFF. In DNA, the CDR3 is TGTGCCAGCAGCCCTCGCGGGACTAGCGGGAGAGAAAATGAGCAGTTCTTC.

The gene calls are TRBV29-1 and TRBJ2-1; possible D gene TRBD1, 5 bases. The CDR3 length is 12 residues. The germline V and J ends were trimmed by 3 bases and 6 bases, with 9 bases remaining between them. The germline V gene encodes CDR1 SQVTM and CDR2 ANQGSEA. The CDR3 region has the DNA TGCAGCGTTGAGATACAGGTCAATGAGCAGTTCTTC. As protein: CSVEIQVNEQFF.

V usage is TRBV21-1 and J usage is TRBJ1-2; the tabulated D call, TRBD1, remains unverified against the DNA. TRBV21-1 is labeled a pseudogene. The CDR3 is 13 residues long. The CDR3 loop reads CASSLQGFYGYTF. Here the CDR3 DNA reads TGTGCCAGCAGCCTACAGGGGTTCTATGGCTACACCTTC.

This chain links TRBV27 with TRBJ2-7; TRBD2 matches 9 bases. Germline assignment: CDR1 MNHEY and CDR2 SMNVEV (reference sequence). V dropped 2 bases and J dropped 3; count of bases not matched to a gene: 2. The CDR3 has 14 amino acids. The CDR3 sequence is CASSLHSGSYEQYF. CDR3 bases: TGTGCCAGCAGTTTACATAGCGGGAGCTACGAGCAGTACTTC.

A single count supports this clone. The V call is TRBV29-1, the J call TRBJ2-5, with 8 bases identical to TRBD2. V shed 5 bases, J shed 2 bases, and the junction held 7 bases outside the gene matches. The germline CDR1 and CDR2 sequences are SQVTM and ANQGSEA. CDR3 size: 14 residues. In DNA form, the CDR3 reads TGCAGCGTTCCCTCGGGAGGGGCTCAAGAGACCCAGTACTTC. Protein: CSVPSGGAQETQYF. Drawing the rest from reference TRBV29-1 and TRBJ2-5, the complete variable domain is SAVISQKPSRDICQRGTSLTIQCQVDSQVTMMFWYRQQPGQSLTLIATANQGSEATYESGFVIDKFPISRPNLTFSTLTVSNMSPEDSSIYLCSVPSGGAQETQYFGPGTRLLVL.

The V and J genes are TRBV28 and TRBJ2-5; 8 positions agree with TRBD1. The CDR3 length is 14 residues. J was trimmed by 4 bases and V by 10 bases; bases with no gene match: 11. Germline V gene data show CDR1 as MDHEN and CDR2 as SYDVKM. This chain's CDR3 is CATAGQGSGETQYF. The DNA of the CDR3 is TGTGCCACGGCCGGACAGGGTTCGGGAGAGACCCAGTACTTC.

The rearrangement uses TRBV7-3 and TRBJ2-1, with a tentative D call TRBD2 (6 bases). The length of the CDR3 is 16 residues. CDR1 and CDR2 from the germline V gene are SGHTA and FQGTGA. V dropped 1 base and J dropped 6 bases, with 16 bases sitting between them. Here the CDR3 DNA reads TGTGCCAGCAGCTTAAATTCGGCGGGAACTGGCAATGAGCAGTTCTTC. Residues: CASSLNSAGTGNEQFF.

CDR3 residues: CASRRDLGDEQYF. The CDR3 DNA is TGCGCCAGCAGGCGGGACTTGGGGGACGAGCAGTACTTC. The chain joins TRBV5-1 to TRBJ2-7, with a tentative D call TRBD2 (6 bases). CDR1 is SGHRS, CDR2 YFSETQ, per germline. The V gene lost 5 bases and the J gene lost 5 bases, with 14 bases spanning the gap. This CDR3 spans 13 amino acids.

The chain is built from TRBV12-3 or TRBV12-4 and TRBJ1-2; a weak D match, TRBD1 (6 bases). Trimming removed 5 bases at V and 8 bases at J, with 9 bases between. This CDR3 has 11 residues. The CDR3 coding sequence is TGTGCCAGCAGTGACAGGTTAGGCTACACCTTC. This encodes CASSDRLGYTF.

The chain employs TRBV5-5 and TRBJ2-3; 7 positions agree with TRBD2. The V gene's germline CDR1 is SGHKS and CDR2 YYEKEE (reference sequence). This CDR3 is 17 amino acids long. The ends lost 1 base at V and 2 bases at J; junction bases unmatched: 10. CDR3 region: CASSLRGWERDTDTQYF. The CDR3 DNA follows: TGTGCCAGCAGCTTGAGGGGCTGGGAGCGGGACACAGATACGCAGTATTTT. The whole variable domain, filled in from reference TRBV5-5 and TRBJ2-3, reads DAGVTQSPTHLIKTRGQQVTLRCSPISGHKSVSWYQQVLGQGPQFIFQYYEKEERGRGNFPDRFSARQFPNYSSELNVNALLLGDSALYLCASSLRGWERDTDTQYFGPGTRLTVL.

The genes are TRBV21-1 and TRBJ1-5. TRBV21-1 is a pseudogene locus. The CDR3 runs 16 residues. The CDR3 loop is CASSKARGTGNQPQHF. As DNA, the CDR3 is TGTGCCAGCAGCAAAGCGCGCGGGACGGGCAATCAGCCCCAGCATTTT.

The rearrangement uses TRBV28 and TRBJ1-4, with D maybe TRBD1 (6 bases). The V end lost 2 bases, the J end lost 3 bases, and 10 bases lay between the germline ends. The V gene's germline CDR1 is MDHEN and CDR2 SYDVKM. This CDR3 comprises 15 residues. This CDR3 is CASSLQGQANEKLFF. CDR3 DNA sequence: TGTGCCAGCAGTTTACAGGGGCAGGCTAATGAAAAACTGTTTTTT.

This clone was seen once. CDR3 residues: CASSPDRVGPFF. Written as DNA, the CDR3 is TGTGCCAGCAGTCCAGACAGGGTCGGTCCGTTCTTC. The chain is built from TRBV28 and TRBJ2-1, with TRBD1 identical over 7 bases. In germline, CDR1 is MDHEN, CDR2 SYDVKM. V trimming: 5 bases; J trimming: 15 bases; junction bases outside the gene matches: 10. The CDR3 is 12 amino acids.

The J gene is TRBJ2-7, the V gene TRBV15; maybe TRBD1 (6 bases). V shed 1 base and J shed 2 bases, with 9 bases lying between them. CDR3 length: 14 amino acids. Germline V lookup: CDR1 LNHNV, CDR2 YYDKDF (reference sequence). CDR3 sequence: CATSRGGDTYEQYF. CDR3 DNA sequence: TGTGCCACCAGCAGAGGAGGGGACACCTACGAGCAGTACTTC.

The chain is built from TRBV10-3 and TRBJ2-1; TRBD1 agrees at 11 bases. There are 14 residues in the CDR3. The J segment lost 6 bases and the V segment lost 6 bases, leaving 4 bases of the junction unmatched. Per germline, CDR1 ENHRY and CDR2 SYGVKD. The CDR3 spells CAISGDRGGNEQFF. The CDR3 DNA follows: TGTGCCATCAGCGGGGACAGGGGGGGCAATGAGCAGTTCTTC.

V and J are TRBV6-2 or TRBV6-3 and TRBJ1-5, with 9 bases that match TRBD1. V was pared by 0 bases and J by 6 bases, with 3 bases of the junction left unmatched. This CDR3 region has 15 residues. Germline CDR1 reads MNHEY; CDR2 reads SVGEGT. CDR3: CASSYSQTGGQPQHF. The DNA for the CDR3 is TGTGCCAGCAGTTACTCGCAGACAGGGGGTCAGCCCCAGCATTTT.

The rearrangement uses TRBV5-1 and TRBJ2-1; maybe TRBD2 (6 bases). The CDR3 runs to 13 residues. In germline, CDR1 is SGHRS, CDR2 YFSETQ. V lost 4 bases to trimming and J lost 9 bases, with 14 bases between them. This chain's CDR3 is CASSTMGGTEQFF. In DNA form, the CDR3 reads TGCGCCAGCAGCACCATGGGGGGTACTGAGCAGTTCTTC.